This entry lists 31 T cell receptor beta chains sequenced from one sample in a study of Graves' ophthalmopathy and Graves' hyperthyroidism. Amplification targeted the TCR beta CDR3 regions, with RNA transcripts as the source material. Second-round multiplex PCR came after a first-round RT-PCR that employed HTBI primers. TCRdb analysed the multiplex PCR reads with MiXCR anew, one entry per CDR3 protein. The sample includes about 370,000 distinct CDR3 sequences, about a sixth of them seen just once. The sample taken for sequencing was peripheral blood. These receptors all come from an adult woman with stable Graves' hyperthyroidism.

This clonotype appeared a few times. It is unclear where the CDR3 begins or ends on the DNA, so no DNA is shown, and the CDR3 is as TCRdb lists it. This chain links TRBV29-1 with TRBJ1-2; TRBD1, as called in the table, went unchecked against the DNA. Germline V gives CDR1 SQVTM, CDR2 ANQGSEA. The CDR3 spans 8 residues, counting both ends. This chain's CDR3 is CSVGGGNF.

This clonotype was counted ten times or more. The rearrangement joins TRBV15 to TRBJ2-7; TRBD1 aligns across 7 bases. From germline, CDR1 is LNHNV and CDR2 YYDKDF (reference sequence). This CDR3 contains 17 residues. The trim removed 0 bases at V and 6 bases at J, leaving 14 bases unmatched. The CDR3 reads CATSRDYKGRGSSEQYF. CDR3 sequence (DNA): TGTGCCACCAGCAGAGATTATAAGGGCAGGGGGTCTTCCGAGCAGTACTTC.

The chain carries TRBV6-2 or TRBV6-3 and TRBJ1-2; unclear D gene. Germline assignment: CDR1 MNHEY and CDR2 SVGEGT. V dropped 4 bases and J dropped 8 bases, with 14 bases sitting between them. The CDR3 loop spans 13 amino acids. CDR3 sequence: CASSSDGGGGYTF. CDR3 DNA: TGTGCCAGCAGTTCCGACGGCGGCGGGGGCTACACCTTC.

This clonotype was seen repeatedly, ten times or more. The gene calls are TRBV6-1 and TRBJ2-7; D assignment may be TRBD1 or TRBD2 (5 bases each). Trimming cost V 1 base and J 1 base, with 11 bases left between them. The CDR3 sequence is 15 residues long. Germline CDR1 is MNHNS and CDR2 is SASEGT. The CDR3 protein is CASSEVWGPSYEQYF. CDR3 bases: TGTGCCAGCAGTGAAGTTTGGGGACCATCCTACGAGCAGTACTTC.

This clonotype came up many times. The chain recombines TRBV29-1 with TRBJ2-5, with TRBD2 matching over 9 bases. CDR3 length: 13 residues. CDR1 and CDR2 from the germline V gene are SQVTM and ANQGSEA. The trim removed 1 base at V and 4 bases at J, leaving 1 base unmatched. The CDR3 bases are TGCAGCGTTGAAGTACTAGCGGGAGAGACCCAGTACTTC. Its protein product is CSVEVLAGETQYF.

The rearrangement links TRBV4-1 to TRBJ1-2, with 9 bases that match TRBD1. This CDR3 comprises 18 residues. Germline V CDR1 and CDR2: MGHRA, YSYEKL. Unmatched junction bases numbered 18, after V lost 4 bases and J lost 6 bases. The CDR3, as DNA: TGCGCCAGCAGCCCGCTTCCGGGACAGGGTTTTAGCACGGATGGCTACACCTTC. It translates to CASSPLPGQGFSTDGYTF.

This clonotype was seen at least ten times. The CDR3 sequence: CSEQRGREETQYF. The DNA for the CDR3 is TGCAGCGAACAAAGGGGCAGGGAAGAGACCCAGTACTTC. The rearrangement uses TRBV29-1 and TRBJ2-5; D is perhaps TRBD1 (5 bases). CDR1 SQVTM and CDR2 ANQGSEA come from the germline V gene. The CDR3 loop spans 13 amino acids. Trimming removed 7 bases from V and 3 bases from J, with 15 bases in between.

In its sample, this clonotype was seen many times. This rearrangement joins TRBV24-1 to TRBJ1-1, with unresolved D. The ends were cut back, 4 bases at V and 7 bases at J, with 3 bases in the middle. The CDR3 sequence is 10 residues long. In germline, CDR1 is KGHDR, CDR2 SFDVKD. The CDR3 DNA follows: TGTGCCACCAGTGAGGTTGAAGCTTTCTTT. Translating it yields CATSEVEAFF.

The chain recombines TRBV9 with TRBJ1-1; TRBD1 agrees at 9 bases. Trimming took 3 bases from V and 4 from J; bases not matched to a gene: 7. In germline, CDR1 is SGDLS, CDR2 YYNGEE. The CDR3 is 15 residues long. The CDR3 region is CASSAAGTGITEAFF. The DNA for the CDR3 is TGTGCCAGCAGCGCCGCCGGGACAGGGATCACTGAAGCTTTCTTT.

This clonotype was found a few times. Here the CDR3 DNA reads TGTGCCAGCAGCTTAGCGGGACCGGCCCGCGAGCAGTACTTC. Amino acid sequence: CASSLAGPAREQYF. The genes are TRBV11-1 and TRBJ2-7; D might be TRBD1 or TRBD2, each matching 5 bases. V gave up 0 bases and J gave up 6 bases, with 12 bases separating them. The CDR3 totals 14 residues. Germline lookup yields CDR1 SGHAT and CDR2 FQDESV (reference sequence).

There are many counts of this clonotype. This chain links TRBV11-3 with TRBJ2-7; the match to TRBD2 covers 9 bases. The CDR3 runs 16 residues. The V gene's germline CDR1 is SGHNT and CDR2 YENEEA. V lost 5 bases to trimming and J lost 3 bases; unmatched junction nucleotides: 11. CDR3 coding DNA: TGTGCCAGCAGCCCCCTAAGGGGCGGGAGGGTCTACGAGCAGTACTTC. Its protein is CASSPLRGGRVYEQYF.

This clonotype was picked up many times. This rearrangement joins TRBV19 to TRBJ1-1, with unresolved D. The CDR3 spans 15 residues. V was clipped by 7 bases and J by 0 bases, with 15 bases between them. Germline CDR1 LNHDA, CDR2 SQIVND (reference sequence). CDR3 protein: CASTLGQTMNTEAFF. The DNA of the CDR3 is TGTGCCAGTACACTCGGGCAGACCATGAACACTGAAGCTTTCTTT.

The genes are TRBV20-1 and TRBJ2-5, with D unresolved. The CDR3 consists of 13 residues. The germline V gene has CDR1 DFQATT and CDR2 SNEGSKA (reference sequence). Deletions cut 3 bases from V and 2 bases from J, with 10 bases between. CDR3 coding DNA: TGCAGTGCTAGTCTTTCCAGGCAAGAGACCCAGTACTTC. Encoded protein: CSASLSRQETQYF.

This clonotype was detected many times. A much larger clone differs by one base, so this may be a read error. This chain uses TRBV12-5 with TRBJ2-7; D unresolved. The V gene's germline CDR1 is LGHNT and CDR2 FRNRAP. The CDR3 loop spans 14 amino acids. In DNA form, the CDR3 reads TGTGCTAGTGGTCCTCCCGAAGGTTACTACGAGCAGCACTTC. As protein: CASGPPEGYYEQHF.

The chain employs TRBV3-1 and TRBJ1-2; 7 bases agree with TRBD1. This CDR3 region has 15 residues. Per the germline V gene, CDR1 is LGHDT and CDR2 is YNNKEL (reference sequence). The V gene end was trimmed by 4 bases and the J gene end by 4 bases; junction bases not matched to a gene: 9. CDR3: CASSPRGTDSYGYTF. CDR3 DNA sequence: TGTGCCAGCAGCCCCCGCGGGACAGACTCCTATGGCTACACCTTC.

This clonotype was observed at least ten times. This chain links TRBV29-1 with TRBJ2-7; D ambiguous. Germline V lookup: CDR1 SQVTM, CDR2 ANQGSEA. V was shortened by 5 bases and J by 7 bases, with 18 bases between the two germline ends. This CDR3 is 13 amino acids long. CDR3 DNA: TGCAGCGTTACGGCCTGGGGTACTGGGGAGCAGTACTTC. Protein product: CSVTAWGTGEQYF.

The rearrangement joins TRBV28 to TRBJ2-7; possible D gene TRBD1, 6 bases. Germline CDR1 MDHEN, CDR2 SYDVKM. Trimming removed 5 bases at V and 7 bases at J, with 18 bases between. The CDR3 sequence is 14 residues long. The CDR3 nucleotides are TGTGCCAGCAGTCCACACGGGGTGCAGGGGGAGCAGTACTTC. Residues: CASSPHGVQGEQYF.

This clonotype was recorded many times. J is TRBJ1-1 and V is TRBV18, with D perhaps matching TRBD1 (6 bases). V was shortened by 2 bases and J by 4 bases, with 11 bases between the two germline ends. This CDR3 is 14 amino acids long. CDR1 is KGHSH and CDR2 is LQKENI in the germline V gene. The CDR3 DNA follows: TGTGCCAGCTCACCAGTTGTAGGGGGCACTGAAGCTTTCTTT. Translated, it gives CASSPVVGGTEAFF.

This rearrangement joins TRBV6-2 or TRBV6-3 to TRBJ2-5; D not certain. The CDR3 covers 13 residues. The V end was cut by 4 bases, the J end by 5 bases, with 11 bases between. The germline gives CDR1 MNHEY, CDR2 SVGEGT. Here the CDR3 reads CASSFDSRETQYF. The DNA for the CDR3 is TGTGCCAGCAGTTTCGACTCTCGGGAGACCCAGTACTTC.

This clonotype was counted many times. The chain employs TRBV11-2 and TRBJ2-2; D tentatively reads TRBD1 or TRBD2 (6 bases each). The CDR3 sequence is 16 residues long. The V and J ends lost 2 bases and 6 bases respectively, with 16 bases between them. Germline loops: CDR1 SGHAT, CDR2 FQNNGV. The chain's CDR3 is CASSLFVGGAAGELFF. CDR3 DNA: TGTGCCAGCAGCTTATTTGTGGGGGGCGCGGCCGGGGAGCTGTTTTTT.

In its sample, this clonotype was seen many times. J is TRBJ2-7 and V is TRBV28; weak D call: TRBD1 (6 bases). Trimming left V 6 bases short and J 4 bases short, with 19 bases between. From germline, CDR1 is MDHEN and CDR2 SYDVKM. This CDR3 has 15 amino acids. For the CDR3, the DNA is TGTGCCAGCAGCTCTGCCGGGACAAGGGGATACGAGCAGTACTTC. Amino acids: CASSSAGTRGYEQYF.

The chain is built from TRBV27 and TRBJ2-1; D is unresolved. This CDR3 is built from 16 residues. Germline V gene data show CDR1 as MNHEY and CDR2 as SMNVEV (reference sequence). Trimming left V 5 bases short and J 0 bases short, with 14 bases between. The CDR3 DNA is TGTGCCAGCAGTCCACTATTTCCTAGCTCCTACAATGAGCAGTTCTTC. Amino acid sequence: CASSPLFPSSYNEQFF.

The table lists this clonotype with many counts. The chain couples TRBV7-2 to TRBJ1-2; D is possibly TRBD1 (5 bases). The V gene's germline CDR1 is SGHTA and CDR2 FQGNSA. V lost 5 bases and J 5 bases, leaving 15 bases between the germline ends. CDR3 size: 14 residues. The CDR3 region has the DNA TGTGCCAGCAGCCCTCGGGGGGGATATTATGGCTACACCTTC. Translating gives CASSPRGGYYGYTF.

This clonotype was seen repeatedly, ten times or more. The chain uses TRBV7-2 and TRBJ2-7; D is possibly TRBD1 or TRBD2 (6 bases each). There are 14 residues in the CDR3. The V gene lost 4 bases and the J gene lost 1 base, with 11 bases spanning the gap. CDR1 SGHTA and CDR2 FQGNSA come from the germline V gene. As DNA, the CDR3 is TGTGCCAGCAGCTACCAGGGGACTTCCTACGAGCAGTACTTC. Amino acids: CASSYQGTSYEQYF.

In regard to this clonotype: A read error may be the cause here, since a much bigger clone is one base away. This CDR3 reads CSARDFQESGNTIYF. The CDR3 DNA reads TGCAGTGCTAGAGATTTTCAGGAATCTGGAAACACCATATATTTT. V usage is TRBV20-1 and J usage is TRBJ1-3; D is unresolved. The CDR3 consists of 15 residues. Germline V gene sequence: CDR1 DFQATT, CDR2 SNEGSKA (reference sequence). Trimming took 0 bases from V and 1 from J, leaving 10 bases between them.

The sample holds many counts of this clonotype. The genes are TRBV19 and TRBJ1-5; D is unresolved. With 5 bases removed from V and 8 bases from J, the gap between germline ends came to 10 bases. CDR3 length: 12 amino acids. Germline V gene data show CDR1 as LNHDA and CDR2 as SQIVND (reference sequence). The CDR3 DNA sequence: TGTGCCAGTAGTCATGCGGGGAAGCCCCAGCATTTT. Translation gives CASSHAGKPQHF.

In this sample, this clonotype turned up many times. This chain links TRBV28 with TRBJ2-4; D is undetermined. Germline values: CDR1 MDHEN, CDR2 SYDVKM. This CDR3 is built from 11 residues. V was clipped by 5 bases and J by 9 bases, with 8 bases between them. This CDR3 is CASSITSIQYF. For the CDR3, the DNA is TGTGCCAGCAGTATTACAAGCATTCAGTACTTC.

The CDR3 region is CASSLNLSGQGGYTF. In DNA, the CDR3 is TGTGCCAGCAGCTTAAACTTGAGCGGGCAGGGTGGCTACACCTTC. V and J are TRBV7-8 and TRBJ1-2; a weak D match, TRBD1 (5 bases). Germline assignment: CDR1 SGHVS and CDR2 FQNEAQ. CDR3 length: 15 amino acids. Trimming pared 2 bases from V and 7 bases from J, leaving 17 bases between.

This clonotype was detected many times. The chain links TRBV28 to TRBJ2-2; TRBD2 agrees at 11 bases. V lost 6 bases to trimming and J lost 1 base; unmatched junction nucleotides: 7. CDR3 size: 17 residues. The germline V gene encodes CDR1 MDHEN and CDR2 SYDVKM. The DNA of the CDR3 is TGTGCCAGCAGGTCAACTCTAGCGGGAGGGAACACCGGGGAGCTGTTTTTT. It codes for CASRSTLAGGNTGELFF. Using reference TRBV28 and TRBJ2-2 for the parts outside the CDR3, the full variable domain is DVKVTQSSRYLVKRTGEKVFLECVQDMDHENMFWYRQDPGLGLRLIYFSYDVKMKEKGDIPEGYSVSREKKERFSLILESASTNQTSMYLCASRSTLAGGNTGELFFGEGSRLTVL.

This clonotype was counted many times. The gene calls are TRBV19 and TRBJ2-7; D assignment may be TRBD1 or TRBD2 (5 bases each). The CDR3 is 15 amino acids. Between the trimmed V and J ends, which lost 5 bases and 4 bases, there was a span of 18 bases. CDR1 is LNHDA, CDR2 SQIVND, per germline (reference sequence). The CDR3 DNA follows: TGTGCCAGTAGTGTCGAGGCCGGGACGGCATACGAGCAGTACTTC. This translates into CASSVEAGTAYEQYF.

There are a few counts of this clonotype. The CDR3 bases are TGTGCCTGGAGCTATGGCACCGGGGAGCTGTTTTTT. It translates to CAWSYGTGELFF. This rearrangement joins TRBV30 to TRBJ2-2; no firm D call. Trimming cost V 3 bases and J 4 bases, with 6 bases left between them. Per the germline V gene, CDR1 is GTSNPN and CDR2 is SVGIG (reference sequence). CDR3 length: 12 residues.